This T cell receptor (beta chain) is from a study of tumor-infiltrating lymphocytes in localized non-small cell lung cancer. Study as a whole: The cohort mixed smokers and never-smokers, several histologies, and some post-neoadjuvant-chemotherapy samples.

Overall study results and limits: Different pieces of the same tissue went to different assays, confounding technical variation with intratumor heterogeneity. Recurrence-free survival showed no association with tumor T-cell fraction. Compared with uninvolved lung, tumors showed higher T cell infiltration by TCRbeta sequencing.

With regard to this clone: Its target is not known.

Some clones are missing from TCRdb's copy, which holds only in-frame ones; the method was immunoSEQ multiplex PCR. The sample consists of about 16,000 clones, more than 60% of them appearing once. The sequencing sample was made of lung tumor tissue. The TCR was taken from a human donor with non-small cell lung cancer.

The CDR3 sequence: CASRKGTSGGPYF. Written as DNA, the CDR3 is TGTGCCAGCAGGAAGGGGACTAGCGGGGGCCCGTACTTC. The V and J genes are TRBV2 and TRBJ2-5, with 14 bases lining up with TRBD2. The junction had 7 bases not matched to a gene; V was cut back by 6 bases and J by 13 bases. This CDR3 comprises 13 residues. Germline assignment: CDR1 SNHLY and CDR2 FYNNEI.